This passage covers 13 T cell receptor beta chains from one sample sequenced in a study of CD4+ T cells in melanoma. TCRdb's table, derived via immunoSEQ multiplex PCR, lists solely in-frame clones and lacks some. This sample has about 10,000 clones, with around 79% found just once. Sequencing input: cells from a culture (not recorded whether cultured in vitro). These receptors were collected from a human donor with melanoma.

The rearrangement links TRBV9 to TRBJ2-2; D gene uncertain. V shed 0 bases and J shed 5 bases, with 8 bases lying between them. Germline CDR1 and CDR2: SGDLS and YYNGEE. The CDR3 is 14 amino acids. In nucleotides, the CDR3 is TGTGCCAGCAGCGTAGCTACAGAGACCGGGGAGCTGTTTTTT. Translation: CASSVATETGELFF.

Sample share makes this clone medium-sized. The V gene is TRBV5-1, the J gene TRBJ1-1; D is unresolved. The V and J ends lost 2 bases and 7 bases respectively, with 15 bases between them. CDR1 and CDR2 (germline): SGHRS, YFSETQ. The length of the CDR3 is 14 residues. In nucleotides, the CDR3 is TGCGCCAGCAGCTTCGGTCGTCTTGGAGGTGAAGCTTTCTTT. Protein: CASSFGRLGGEAFF.

The CDR3, as DNA: TGTGCCAGCAGGGCCGGGACGGAGGCTTTTTACGAGCAGTACTTC. It codes for CASRAGTEAFYEQYF. This chain joins TRBV6-5 and TRBJ2-7; possibly TRBD1 or TRBD2 for D (5 bases each). The V end was cut by 6 bases, the J end by 4 bases, with 19 bases between. The CDR3 extends over 15 amino acids. CDR1 is MNHEY and CDR2 is SVGAGI in the germline V gene.

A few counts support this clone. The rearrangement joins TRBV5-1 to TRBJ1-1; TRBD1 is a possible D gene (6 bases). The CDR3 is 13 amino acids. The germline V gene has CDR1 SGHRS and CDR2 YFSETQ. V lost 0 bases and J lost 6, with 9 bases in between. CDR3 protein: CASSLGGGPEAFF. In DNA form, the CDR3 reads TGCGCCAGCAGCTTGGGGGGGGGCCCTGAAGCTTTCTTT.

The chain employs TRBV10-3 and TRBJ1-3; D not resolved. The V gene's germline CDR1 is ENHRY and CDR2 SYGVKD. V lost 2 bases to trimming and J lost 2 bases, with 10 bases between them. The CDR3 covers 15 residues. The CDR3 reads CAISEPQVAGNTIYF. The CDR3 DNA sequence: TGTGCCATCAGTGAGCCGCAGGTAGCTGGAAACACCATATATTTT.

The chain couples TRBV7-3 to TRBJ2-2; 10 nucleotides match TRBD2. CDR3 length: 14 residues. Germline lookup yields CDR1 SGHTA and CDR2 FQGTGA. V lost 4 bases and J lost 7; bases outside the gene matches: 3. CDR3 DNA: TGTGCCAGCAGCTCCGGGACTAGCGTCGGGGAGCTGTTTTTT. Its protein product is CASSSGTSVGELFF.

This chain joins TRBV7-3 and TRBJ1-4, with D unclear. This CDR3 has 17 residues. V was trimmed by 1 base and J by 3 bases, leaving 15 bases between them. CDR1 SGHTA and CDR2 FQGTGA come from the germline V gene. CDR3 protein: CASSLKVGLRSNEKLFF. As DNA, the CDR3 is TGTGCCAGCAGCTTAAAGGTCGGGTTGAGGTCTAATGAAAAACTGTTTTTT.

As DNA, the CDR3 is TGTGCCAGCAATCCGGACAGAAGCAATCAGCCCCAGCATTTT. It is translated as CASNPDRSNQPQHF. This chain joins TRBV6-5 and TRBJ1-5; possibly TRBD1 for D (6 bases). The germline V gene has CDR1 MNHEY and CDR2 SVGAGI. Trimming removed 7 bases from V and 1 base from J, with 11 bases in between. This CDR3 comprises 14 residues.

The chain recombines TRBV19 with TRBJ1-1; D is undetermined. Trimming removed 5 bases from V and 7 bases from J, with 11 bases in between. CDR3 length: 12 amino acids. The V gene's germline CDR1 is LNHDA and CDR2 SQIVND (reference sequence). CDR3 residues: CASSPTLNEAFF. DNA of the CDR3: TGTGCCAGTAGTCCTACTCTTAATGAAGCTTTCTTT.

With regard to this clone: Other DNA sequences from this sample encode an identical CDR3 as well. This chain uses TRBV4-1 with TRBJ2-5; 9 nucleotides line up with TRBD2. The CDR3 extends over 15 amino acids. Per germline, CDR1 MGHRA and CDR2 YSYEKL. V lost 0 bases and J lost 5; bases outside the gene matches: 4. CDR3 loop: CASSQDGGGAETQYF. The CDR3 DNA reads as TGCGCCAGCAGCCAAGACGGCGGGGGGGCTGAGACCCAGTACTTC.

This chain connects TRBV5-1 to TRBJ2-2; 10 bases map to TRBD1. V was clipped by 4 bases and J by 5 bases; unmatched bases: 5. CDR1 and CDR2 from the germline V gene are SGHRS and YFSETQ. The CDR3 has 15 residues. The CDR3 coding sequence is TGCGCCAGCAGCCCGGGACAGGGGAGAACCGGGGAGCTGTTTTTT. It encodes CASSPGQGRTGELFF.

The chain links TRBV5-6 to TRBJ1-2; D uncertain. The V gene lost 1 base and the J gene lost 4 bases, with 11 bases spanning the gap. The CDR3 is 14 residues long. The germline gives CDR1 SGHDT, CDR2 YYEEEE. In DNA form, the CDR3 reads TGTGCCAGCAGCTTGTTTGGAAAAATCTATGGCTACACCTTC. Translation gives CASSLFGKIYGYTF.

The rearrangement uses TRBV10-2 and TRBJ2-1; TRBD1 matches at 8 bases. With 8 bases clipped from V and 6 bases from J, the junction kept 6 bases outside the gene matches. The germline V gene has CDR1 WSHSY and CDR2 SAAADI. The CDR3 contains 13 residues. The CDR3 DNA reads TGCGCCAGCGGACAGGGAGGTGGCAATGAGCAGTTCTTC. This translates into CASGQGGGNEQFF.